The 25 T cell receptor beta chains below were found in one sample sequenced in a study of breast tumors, draining lymph nodes, adjacent tissues. TCRdb reanalysed the multiplex PCR reads using MiXCR and keeps one entry per CDR3 protein. Here the sample spans roughly 14,000 distinct CDR3 sequences, over 45% being singletons. Sequenced material: tumor-adjacent breast tissue. These receptors were taken from a female donor with breast cancer. Some clones in this sample may be carry-over from other donors' samples.

This clonotype is medium-sized (0.01 to 0.1%) by share. The chain employs TRBV5-1 and TRBJ2-1, with D perhaps TRBD2 (7 bases). The germline V gene encodes CDR1 SGHRS and CDR2 YFSETQ. Trimming cost V 0 bases and J 4 bases, with 14 bases left between them. CDR3 length: 16 residues. The CDR3 sequence: CASSLEGGGPYNEQFF. In DNA, the CDR3 is TGCGCCAGCAGCTTGGAGGGGGGAGGGCCGTACAATGAGCAGTTCTTC.

V gene TRBV4-3 combines with J gene TRBJ2-7; 11 nucleotides agree with TRBD2. This CDR3 contains 19 residues. J lost 0 bases, V lost 0 bases, and 10 bases had no gene match. Looked up from germline, CDR1 is LGHNA and CDR2 is YSLEER. The CDR3 DNA follows: TGCGCCAGCAGCCAAGAGCCTGGGGTAGCGGGGGGGCCCTCCTACGAGCAGTACTTC. It is translated as CASSQEPGVAGGPSYEQYF.

This clonotype has a count of ten or more. The chain is built from TRBV29-1 and TRBJ2-6, with D perhaps matching TRBD1 or TRBD2 (5 bases each). Germline values: CDR1 SQVTM, CDR2 ANQGSEA. The CDR3 covers 15 residues. V gave up 4 bases and J gave up 4 bases, with 14 bases separating them. CDR3 amino acids: CSVAGASRGANVLTF. DNA of the CDR3: TGCAGCGTTGCCGGGGCCTCTAGGGGGGCCAACGTCCTGACTTTC. The variable domain in full, with the rest retrieved from reference TRBV29-1 and TRBJ2-6, is SAVISQKPSRDICQRGTSLTIQCQVDSQVTMMFWYRQQPGQSLTLIATANQGSEATYESGFVIDKFPISRPNLTFSTLTVSNMSPEDSSIYLCSVAGASRGANVLTFGAGSRLTVL.

The rearrangement links TRBV4-1 to TRBJ2-1; 11 nucleotides align to TRBD2. The V gene's germline CDR1 is MGHRA and CDR2 YSYEKL. The trim removed 2 bases at V and 4 bases at J, leaving 7 bases unmatched. The CDR3 runs 17 residues. The CDR3 here is CASSQSVAGGPYNEQFF. CDR3 nucleotide sequence: TGCGCCAGCAGCCAATCCGTAGCGGGGGGGCCTTACAATGAGCAGTTCTTC.

In this sample, this clonotype turned up many times. V is TRBV28 and J is TRBJ1-6, with D perhaps matching TRBD1 (6 bases). The length of the CDR3 is 16 residues. Germline CDR1 is MDHEN and CDR2 is SYDVKM. V lost 0 bases and J lost 7, with 13 bases in between. This chain's CDR3 is CASSLWTGGRNSPLHF. CDR3 coding DNA: TGTGCCAGCAGTTTATGGACAGGAGGAAGGAATTCACCCCTCCACTTT. Full variable domain (rest looked up from reference TRBV28 and TRBJ1-6): DVKVTQSSRYLVKRTGEKVFLECVQDMDHENMFWYRQDPGLGLRLIYFSYDVKMKEKGDIPEGYSVSREKKERFSLILESASTNQTSMYLCASSLWTGGRNSPLHFGNGTRLTVT.

This clonotype has a handful of counts. The J gene is TRBJ2-2, the V gene TRBV6-5; 9 nucleotides line up with TRBD1. The junction had 2 bases not matched to a gene; V was cut back by 5 bases and J by 7 bases. Germline V lookup: CDR1 MNHEY, CDR2 SVGAGI. There are 13 residues in the CDR3. The CDR3 sequence: CASSGDRVGELFF. As DNA, the CDR3 is TGTGCCAGCAGTGGGGACAGGGTCGGGGAGCTGTTTTTT.

By its share, this clonotype is medium-sized. This rearrangement joins TRBV27 to TRBJ2-7, with D tentatively TRBD1 (6 bases). The V gene lost 9 bases and the J gene lost 3 bases, with 18 bases spanning the gap. CDR1 is MNHEY and CDR2 is SMNVEV in the germline V gene (reference sequence). This CDR3 is 14 amino acids long. The CDR3 is CARRRRDTCYEQYF. CDR3 nucleotide sequence: TGTGCCAGGAGACGCCGGGACACATGCTACGAGCAGTACTTC.

This clonotype appeared many times. The chain carries TRBV14 and TRBJ2-3; D is undetermined. Trimming removed 3 bases at V and 6 bases at J, with 13 bases between. Germline V CDR1 and CDR2: SGHDN, FVKESK. The CDR3 covers 14 residues. CDR3: CASSHALTGDTQYF. CDR3 nucleotides: TGTGCCAGCAGCCACGCATTGACCGGGGATACGCAGTATTTT.

This clonotype has ten or more counts. A single base separates this from a much larger clone, so it may be a read error. The chain combines TRBV11-2 with TRBJ2-6, with D possibly matching TRBD2 (7 bases). This CDR3 has 15 residues. Germline CDR1 reads SGHAT; CDR2 reads FQNNGV. CDR3 protein: CASGGAGSAANVLTF. The CDR3 bases are TGTGCCAGCGGGGGGGCGGGCTCTGCGGCCAACGTCCTGACTTTC. Full variable domain (remainder filled in from reference TRBV11-2 and TRBJ2-6): EAGVAQSPRYKIIEKRQSVAFWCNPISGHATLYWYQQILGQGPKLLIQFQNNGVVDDSQLPKDRFSAERLKGVDSTLKIQPAKLEDSAVYLCASGGAGSAANVLTFGAGSRLTVL.

This clonotype has a count of ten or more. This may be a read error, as it is one base from a much larger clone. The chain combines TRBV20-1 with TRBJ1-4, with 7 bases that match TRBD1. This CDR3 is 13 amino acids long. CDR1 and CDR2 (germline): DFQATT, SNEGSKA (reference sequence). CDR3 DNA sequence: TGCAGTGCTAACAGGGGCGCTAATGAAACACTGTTTTTT. Its protein product is CSANRGANETLFF.

This clonotype is classed as medium-sized. The chain joins TRBV5-1 to TRBJ2-1; 11 nucleotides line up with TRBD2. Per the germline V gene, CDR1 is SGHRS and CDR2 is YFSETQ. The CDR3 runs to 14 residues. With 2 bases clipped from V and 7 bases from J, the junction kept 2 bases outside the gene matches. CDR3 in amino acids: CASSFRLAGNEQFF. DNA of the CDR3: TGCGCCAGCAGCTTCCGACTAGCGGGAAATGAGCAGTTCTTC.

As to this clonotype: A much larger clone sits a single nucleotide away, making a read error possible. The chain combines TRBV7-7 with TRBJ1-1; tentatively, D is TRBD1 (5 bases). Germline values: CDR1 SSHAT, CDR2 FNYEAQ (reference sequence). The CDR3 runs 13 residues. CDR3 loop: CVSSRDLNTEAFF. The CDR3 DNA sequence: TGTGTTAGCAGCCGGGACCTAAACACTGAAGCTTTCTTT.

V usage is TRBV6-6 and J usage is TRBJ2-2; either TRBD1 or TRBD2 may supply D (5 bases each). Trimming removed 5 bases at V and 0 bases at J, with 7 bases between. The germline V gene encodes CDR1 MNHNY and CDR2 SVGAGI (reference sequence). The CDR3 is 14 amino acids. CDR3 protein: CASSGTSNTGELFF. In DNA form, the CDR3 reads TGTGCCAGCAGTGGGACCTCGAACACCGGGGAGCTGTTTTTT.

The chain couples TRBV7-9 to TRBJ2-3, with D possibly TRBD2 on 5 matching bases. Trimming pared 5 bases from V and 0 bases from J, leaving 12 bases between. The V gene's germline CDR1 is SEHNR and CDR2 FQNEAQ (reference sequence). The CDR3 is 15 amino acids. The CDR3 DNA sequence: TGTGCCAGCAGCCCCGGGGTCACTAGCACAGATACGCAGTATTTT. Translating gives CASSPGVTSTDTQYF.

By sample share, this clonotype is medium-sized. The J gene is TRBJ2-7, the V gene TRBV7-8, with D possibly being TRBD1 (5 bases). This CDR3 has 15 amino acids. Germline lookup yields CDR1 SGHVS and CDR2 FQNEAQ. Trimming took off 1 base at V and 0 bases at J, with 10 bases between the two ends. The DNA for the CDR3 is TGTGCCAGCAGCTTAGTGCAGGGCCCCTCCTACGAGCAGTACTTC. Amino acid sequence: CASSLVQGPSYEQYF.

About this clonotype itself: The CDR3 end shows no conserved phenylalanine or tryptophan, and so a read error is likely. The chain recombines TRBV6-4 with TRBJ2-7; 8 bases agree with TRBD1. Germline V gene data show CDR1 as MRHNA and CDR2 as SNTAGT. CDR3 length: 15 residues. The CDR3 region is CASTSRGQALYKQYL. In nucleotides, the CDR3 is TGTGCCAGCACCTCCCGGGGACAGGCCCTCTACAAGCAGTACCTC.

At least ten counts were recorded for this clonotype. J is TRBJ1-3 and V is TRBV14; tentative D call: TRBD1 (5 bases). Looked up from germline, CDR1 is SGHDN and CDR2 is FVKESK. Between the trimmed V and J ends, which lost 4 bases and 7 bases, there was a span of 11 bases. CDR3 length: 13 residues. CDR3: CASSRDRSNTIYF. DNA of the CDR3: TGTGCCAGCAGCCGGGACCGATCGAACACCATATATTTT.

This clonotype appeared many times. This clone may be a read error of a much larger clone one base away. The chain combines TRBV7-3 with TRBJ1-5; D is ambiguous. CDR3 length: 19 residues. Germline V gives CDR1 SGHTA, CDR2 FQGTGA. The V end was cut by 7 bases, the J end by 5 bases, with 30 bases between. The DNA of the CDR3 is TGTGCCAGCACCCAATCCGGGGATGGCCATCCCCTCTACCATCAGCCCCAGCATTTT. It yields the protein CASTQSGDGHPLYHQPQHF.

By share of the sample, this clonotype is medium-sized. The chain carries TRBV9 and TRBJ2-7, with D possibly being TRBD1 (6 bases). From germline, CDR1 is SGDLS and CDR2 YYNGEE. CDR3 length: 13 amino acids. Trimming took 4 bases from V and 2 from J, leaving 10 bases between them. The CDR3 is CASSTDSAYEQYF. CDR3 nucleotide sequence: TGTGCCAGCAGCACGGACAGTGCCTACGAGCAGTACTTC.

This clonotype was recorded at least ten times. The chain links TRBV6-5 to TRBJ1-5; no reliable D call. Per the germline V gene, CDR1 is MNHEY and CDR2 is SVGAGI. Trimming took off 7 bases at V and 1 base at J, with 14 bases between the two ends. The CDR3 is 15 amino acids. This CDR3 reads CASILKGPSNQPQHF. DNA for the CDR3: TGTGCCAGCATCCTAAAAGGTCCGAGCAATCAGCCCCAGCATTTT.

This clonotype was observed at least ten times. This rearrangement joins TRBV6-1 to TRBJ1-1; possible D gene TRBD1, 5 bases. V lost 4 bases, J lost 4 bases, and 10 bases lay in between. This CDR3 contains 13 residues. Germline CDR1 MNHNS, CDR2 SASEGT. CDR3 DNA: TGTGCCAGCAGTGCGGGAGGGGTCACTGAAGCTTTCTTT. The encoded protein is CASSAGGVTEAFF.

The J gene is TRBJ2-3, the V gene TRBV2; D unclear. Germline loops: CDR1 SNHLY, CDR2 FYNNEI. V was shortened by 7 bases and J by 2 bases, with 13 bases between the two germline ends. This CDR3 has 14 amino acids. The CDR3 reads CASTLLGFTDTQYF. The CDR3, as DNA: TGTGCCAGCACCTTGCTTGGCTTCACAGATACGCAGTATTTT. The full variable domain, with the rest looked up from reference TRBV2 and TRBJ2-3, is EPEVTQTPSHQVTQMGQEVILRCVPISNHLYFYWYRQILGQKVEFLVSFYNNEISEKSEIFDDQFSVERPDGSNFTLKIRSTKLEDSAMYFCASTLLGFTDTQYFGPGTRLTVL.

This clonotype was recorded many times. The chain couples TRBV20-1 to TRBJ2-3; 11 bases are a match to TRBD2. The germline CDR1 and CDR2 sequences are DFQATT and SNEGSKA (reference sequence). V dropped 4 bases and J dropped 3; count of bases not matched to a gene: 6. There are 15 residues in the CDR3. Here the CDR3 reads CSANPTSGSTDTQYF. CDR3 nucleotide sequence: TGCAGTGCTAACCCTACTAGCGGGAGTACAGATACGCAGTATTTT.

The chain links TRBV4-1 to TRBJ1-2, with D possibly matching TRBD1 (6 bases). Germline loops: CDR1 MGHRA, CDR2 YSYEKL. This CDR3 is built from 14 residues. The germline V and J ends were trimmed by 1 base and 5 bases, with 11 bases remaining between them. CDR3 coding DNA: TGCGCCAGCAGCCAAGTAGGCAGGGGATATGGCTACACCTTC. It translates to CASSQVGRGYGYTF.

This clonotype was observed a few times. This may come from a read error, since a much larger clone is one base off. The genes are TRBV6-5 and TRBJ1-3; no reliable D call. Germline V gene data show CDR1 as MNHEY and CDR2 as SVGAGI. This CDR3 is 14 amino acids long. The CDR3 DNA follows: TGTGCCAGCAGTCACTCGAGGCCTGGAAACACCATATATTTT. Translated: CASSHSRPGNTIYF.